This record looks at one TCR beta chain sequence and its context. Antigen specificity is unknown. Healthy bone marrow donors made up the donor group. The germline V gene encodes CDR1 SGHAT and CDR2 FQNNGV. The CDR3 sequence is 19 residues long. Trimming took 3 bases from V and 2 from J; bases not matched to a gene: 11. The sample belongs to a study of cytomegalovirus exposure and HLA in healthy donors. Study conclusions and caveats: One variant, a missense change in DCLRE1C, was linked in a later analysis to TCR beta V- and J-gene trimming. Most TCR sequences were uncommon, yet certain public TCRs appeared in many donors.

Researchers ran the PCR with 60 Vbeta and 13 Jbeta primers. Measured with immunoSEQ multiplex PCR; TCRdb has only the in-frame clones, and not every one. The top ten hold over 6% of the sample, which has over 150,000 clones, around 79% seen once. Sequencing used PBMCs. This rearrangement joins TRBV11-2 to TRBJ2-2; 11 bases match TRBD2. This sequence originates from a young man in good health and CMV-seropositive. The CDR3 bases are TGTGCCAGCAGCTTTTCCAGTGGTAGCGGGAGGGCCAACACCGGGGAGCTGTTTTTT. Translated: CASSFSSGSGRANTGELFF.